The 26 T cell receptor beta chains below come from one sample, sequenced in a study of blood T cell repertoires in COVID-19. TCRdb's table, derived via immunoSEQ multiplex PCR, lists solely in-frame clones and lacks some. The sample yields around 290,000 clones, roughly 89% seen once. Sequenced input: PBMCs or T cells enriched from blood (not recorded which). Source of these receptors: a woman in her forties who had recovered from COVID-19.

The rearrangement links TRBV29-1 to TRBJ2-6; D possibly corresponds to TRBD1 (7 bases). V gave up 4 bases and J gave up 0 bases, with 19 bases separating them. The CDR3 has 18 amino acids. The V gene's germline CDR1 is SQVTM and CDR2 ANQGSEA. CDR3 sequence reads: CSVGVGGGSNSGANVLTF. CDR3 DNA sequence: TGCAGCGTTGGCGTAGGAGGGGGCTCAAACTCTGGGGCCAACGTCCTGACTTTC. Full variable domain (remainder filled in from reference TRBV29-1 and TRBJ2-6): SAVISQKPSRDICQRGTSLTIQCQVDSQVTMMFWYRQQPGQSLTLIATANQGSEATYESGFVIDKFPISRPNLTFSTLTVSNMSPEDSSIYLCSVGVGGGSNSGANVLTFGAGSRLTVL.

This clone was counted between two and nine times. The CDR3 loop is CASSEVTDYEQYF. The DNA of the CDR3 is TGTGCCAGCAGTGAAGTCACAGACTACGAGCAGTACTTC. This chain links TRBV6-1 with TRBJ2-7; D is ambiguous. Trimming took off 1 base at V and 3 bases at J, with 7 bases between the two ends. The CDR3 consists of 13 residues. Germline CDR1 is MNHNS and CDR2 is SASEGT.

In its sample, this clone was seen once. The chain couples TRBV20-1 to TRBJ1-1, with D possibly being TRBD1 (6 bases). Germline-derived CDR1 and CDR2 are DFQATT and SNEGSKA (reference sequence). There are 13 residues in the CDR3. Trimming removed 3 bases at V and 2 bases at J, with 10 bases between. The CDR3 reads CSASRDTNTEAFF. The CDR3 DNA sequence: TGCAGTGCTAGTAGGGACACAAACACTGAAGCTTTCTTT.

The chain joins TRBV4-1 to TRBJ2-3; D may be TRBD1 (6 bases). The CDR3 runs to 16 residues. The V gene lost 1 base and the J gene lost 0 bases, with 11 bases spanning the gap. CDR1 and CDR2 from the germline V gene are MGHRA and YSYEKL. The CDR3 protein is CASSQADRFSTDTQYF. CDR3 nucleotide sequence: TGCGCCAGCAGCCAAGCCGACAGGTTTAGCACAGATACGCAGTATTTT.

This clone was seen a few times. The chain has TRBV29-1 and TRBJ1-1, with 8 bases lining up with TRBD1. In germline, CDR1 is SQVTM, CDR2 ANQGSEA. Trimming removed 4 bases from V and 4 bases from J; junction bases left unmatched: 8. CDR3 length: 14 residues. The CDR3 bases are TGCAGCGTTGGCCCCGGACAGGGAGCCACTGAAGCTTTCTTT. It is translated as CSVGPGQGATEAFF.

This clone has just one count. The genes are TRBV19 and TRBJ2-5, with TRBD1 identical over 8 bases. Germline CDR1 and CDR2: LNHDA and SQIVND (reference sequence). CDR3 length equals 15 residues. V lost 5 bases, J lost 5 bases, and 10 bases stayed unmatched. CDR3 coding DNA: TGTGCCAGTAGTCCTTGGACAGGGATGGAGGAGACCCAGTACTTC. Protein product: CASSPWTGMEETQYF.

The chain joins TRBV7-3 to TRBJ2-7; 11 bases map to TRBD2. Germline V CDR1 and CDR2: SGHTA, FQGTGA. V lost 6 bases, J lost 5 bases, and 6 bases stayed unmatched. The CDR3 extends over 14 amino acids. CDR3 sequence reads: CASSSSGGMNEQYF. CDR3 nucleotide sequence: TGTGCCAGCAGTTCTAGCGGGGGGATGAACGAGCAGTACTTC. Drawing the rest from reference TRBV7-3 and TRBJ2-7, the complete variable domain is GAGVSQTPSNKVTEKGKYVELRCDPISGHTALYWYRQSLGQGPEFLIYFQGTGAADDSGLPNDRFFAVRPEGSVSTLKIQRTERGDSAVYLCASSSSGGMNEQYFGPGTRLTVT.

The chain has TRBV3-1 (or the pseudogene TRBV3-2) and TRBJ1-2; TRBD1 is a possible D gene (6 bases). Trimming took off 5 bases at V and 6 bases at J, with 19 bases between the two ends. Germline values: CDR1 LGHDT, CDR2 YNNKEL (reference sequence). CDR3 length: 15 residues. CDR3 nucleotide sequence: TGTGCCAGCAGCTACCCCGGCAGGGGAACAGATGGCTACACCTTC. Its translation is CASSYPGRGTDGYTF.

This chain uses TRBV2 with TRBJ1-1, with D unclear. The CDR3 sequence is 13 residues long. Per germline, CDR1 SNHLY and CDR2 FYNNEI. Trimming took off 6 bases at V and 0 bases at J, with 8 bases between the two ends. This CDR3 reads CASSLEVNTEAFF. CDR3 coding DNA: TGTGCCAGCAGCTTGGAGGTGAACACTGAAGCTTTCTTT.

This clone occurred many times. The rearrangement joins TRBV11-1 to TRBJ2-1, with no clear D. Germline V lookup: CDR1 SGHAT, CDR2 FQDESV (reference sequence). This CDR3 is built from 13 residues. V was cut by 4 bases and J by 3 bases, with 7 bases left in between. The DNA of the CDR3 is TGTGCCAGCAGCTCCAACGGCTACAATGAGCAGTTCTTC. Translation gives CASSSNGYNEQFF.

This clone was detected once. The chain is built from TRBV28 and TRBJ1-6, with 7 positions matching TRBD1. This CDR3 is 14 amino acids long. V was clipped by 4 bases and J by 10 bases; unmatched bases: 7. CDR1 is MDHEN and CDR2 is SYDVKM in the germline V gene. CDR3 in DNA: TGTGCCAGCAGTTCCCCGACAGGGAGATCACCCCTCCACTTT. Its translation is CASSSPTGRSPLHF.

The chain couples TRBV2 to TRBJ2-1; 8 bases align to TRBD2. V was pared by 10 bases and J by 4 bases, with 9 bases of the junction left unmatched. Germline loops: CDR1 SNHLY, CDR2 FYNNEI. This CDR3 has 14 residues. The CDR3 DNA sequence: TGTGCCACACCCCTAGCGGGCCGATACAATGAGCAGTTCTTC. It translates to CATPLAGRYNEQFF. The complete variable domain, with remaining parts taken from reference TRBV2 and TRBJ2-1, reads EPEVTQTPSHQVTQMGQEVILRCVPISNHLYFYWYRQILGQKVEFLVSFYNNEISEKSEIFDDQFSVERPDGSNFTLKIRSTKLEDSAMYFCATPLAGRYNEQFFGPGTRLTVL.

The chain links TRBV19 to TRBJ2-7; tentatively, D is TRBD2 (5 bases). The CDR3 is 12 amino acids. Germline V gene data show CDR1 as LNHDA and CDR2 as SQIVND (reference sequence). The V end was cut by 7 bases, the J end by 3 bases, with 10 bases between. The CDR3 DNA reads as TGTGCCAGTACCTCCGGGGACTACGAGCAGTACTTC. Its protein is CASTSGDYEQYF.

This clone was recorded only once. V and J are TRBV7-6 and TRBJ1-2; perhaps TRBD1 as D (6 bases). The V end was cut by 1 base, the J end by 3 bases, with 18 bases between. The CDR3 runs to 17 residues. The germline V gene has CDR1 SGHVS and CDR2 FNYEAQ. CDR3 in amino acids: CASSLVFGAGDDYGYTF. As DNA, the CDR3 is TGTGCCAGCAGCTTAGTGTTCGGGGCAGGGGACGACTATGGCTACACCTTC. Variable domain in full (rest from reference TRBV7-6 and TRBJ1-2): GAGVSQSPRYKVTKRGQDVALRCDPISGHVSLYWYRQALGQGPEFLTYFNYEAQQDKSGLPNDRFSAERPEGSISTLTIQRTEQRDSAMYRCASSLVFGAGDDYGYTFGSGTRLTVV.

This chain uses TRBV30 with TRBJ1-1; no clear D. The V gene's germline CDR1 is GTSNPN and CDR2 SVGIG (reference sequence). This CDR3 comprises 12 residues. Trimming stripped 5 bases from V and 11 bases from J, with 18 bases between. DNA of the CDR3: TGTGCCTGGTTCCTAGACTATGAAGGGGCTTTCTTT. Its protein product is CAWFLDYEGAFF. The full variable domain, completed using reference TRBV30 and TRBJ1-1, is SQTIHQWPATLVQPVGSPLSLECTVEGTSNPNLYWYRQAAGRGLQLLFYSVGIGQISSEVPQNLSASRPQDRQFILSSKKLLLSDSGFYLCAWFLDYEGAFFGQGTRLTVV.

The chain employs TRBV7-2 and TRBJ2-1; the D is unclear. From germline, CDR1 is SGHTA and CDR2 FQGNSA. V lost 4 bases and J lost 4, with 8 bases in between. The CDR3 is 13 amino acids. CDR3 sequence reads: CASSSRIYNEQFF. The DNA for the CDR3 is TGTGCCAGCAGCTCGAGAATTTACAATGAGCAGTTCTTC.

V usage is TRBV5-4 and J usage is TRBJ1-5, with 7 bases matching TRBD1. The V gene end was trimmed by 4 bases and the J gene end by 5 bases; junction bases not matched to a gene: 6. CDR3 size: 14 residues. From germline, CDR1 is SGHNT and CDR2 YYREEE (reference sequence). The CDR3: CASSSRDSYQPQHF. In nucleotides, the CDR3 is TGTGCCAGCAGCAGCCGGGACAGCTATCAGCCCCAGCATTTT.

CDR3 amino acids: CASSLEATEAFF. The CDR3 nucleotides read TGTGCCAGCAGCCTCGAGGCTACTGAAGCTTTCTTT. This sequence joins TRBV3-1 (or the pseudogene TRBV3-2) and TRBJ1-1, with unresolved D. This CDR3 region has 12 residues. Germline V gene lookup returns CDR1 LGHDT and CDR2 YNNKEL (reference sequence). V gave up 4 bases and J gave up 5 bases, with 8 bases separating them.

In its sample, this clone was seen a few times. The gene calls are TRBV6-5 and TRBJ2-7, with D perhaps TRBD1 (6 bases). V was pared by 6 bases and J by 6 bases, with 18 bases between. The germline CDR1 and CDR2 sequences are MNHEY and SVGAGI. The CDR3 extends over 14 amino acids. This CDR3 is CASSLDSGPGEQYF. DNA of the CDR3: TGTGCCAGCAGCCTGGACAGTGGACCTGGCGAGCAGTACTTC.

The rearrangement uses TRBV7-9 and TRBJ2-5; 8 bases fit TRBD1. The length of the CDR3 is 15 residues. Germline V gives CDR1 SEHNR, CDR2 FQNEAQ (reference sequence). The V gene end was trimmed by 3 bases and the J gene end by 2 bases; junction bases not matched to a gene: 5. The CDR3 coding sequence is TGTGCCAGCAGCTTTTCGGGGACAGGACAAGAGACCCAGTACTTC. It yields the protein CASSFSGTGQETQYF.

The chain recombines TRBV7-9 with TRBJ1-2; D unclear. Germline-derived CDR1 and CDR2 are SEHNR and FQNEAQ (reference sequence). This CDR3 has 14 residues. V gave up 4 bases and J gave up 5 bases, with 14 bases separating them. The CDR3 sequence: CASSSESLGYGYTF. The CDR3 DNA is TGTGCCAGCAGCTCCGAGTCCCTCGGGTATGGCTACACCTTC.

The chain couples TRBV4-3 to TRBJ1-4; TRBD1 might be the D (6 bases). The germline V gene has CDR1 LGHNA and CDR2 YSLEER. The CDR3 runs 15 residues. The V end lost 4 bases, the J end lost 4 bases, and 13 bases lay between the germline ends. The CDR3 is CASSPEQGFNEKLFF. For the CDR3, the DNA is TGCGCCAGCAGCCCAGAACAGGGTTTTAATGAAAAACTGTTTTTT.

V is TRBV30 and J is TRBJ2-7; D is perhaps TRBD2 (6 bases). Trimming took off 6 bases at V and 2 bases at J, with 17 bases between the two ends. Germline V gene lookup returns CDR1 GTSNPN and CDR2 SVGIG (reference sequence). The CDR3 consists of 14 residues. The CDR3, as DNA: TGTGCCTGTTCCTGGGGAGGCACTACCTACGAGCAGTACTTC. This encodes CACSWGGTTYEQYF.

The chain uses TRBV6-2 or TRBV6-3 and TRBJ2-7; D possibly corresponds to TRBD1 (10 bases). Germline lookup yields CDR1 MNHEY and CDR2 SVGEGT. Trimming shortened V by 6 bases and J by 9 bases, and 36 bases separated the two germline ends. The CDR3 is 19 amino acids. Here the CDR3 DNA reads TGTGCCAGCAGCCCCCGGGACAGGGGATTGAGCGGGAGGAACCGGGGGCAGTACTTC. As protein: CASSPRDRGLSGRNRGQYF.

The rearrangement uses TRBV6-5 and TRBJ1-2, with 9 bases matching TRBD1. Looked up from germline, CDR1 is MNHEY and CDR2 is SVGAGI. Trimming cost V 6 bases and J 2 bases; bases outside gene matches: 7. CDR3 length: 15 amino acids. The CDR3, as DNA: TGTGCCAGCAGCTGGACCGGACAGGGGAACTATGGCTACACCTTC. Translating gives CASSWTGQGNYGYTF.

The chain uses TRBV2 and TRBJ1-5, with 9 bases identical to TRBD1. Germline CDR1 and CDR2: SNHLY and FYNNEI. The length of the CDR3 is 15 residues. V shed 5 bases and J 2 bases; nucleotides not matched to a gene: 4. CDR3 sequence reads: CASSQTGGGNQPQHF. The CDR3 coding sequence is TGTGCCAGCAGTCAGACAGGGGGGGGCAATCAGCCCCAGCATTTT.